The clone carrying this TCR beta chain showed up just a few times. A second PCR, run for roughly 6 to 11 cycles, used a sample-barcoded 5' primer plus a J-beta primer mix. One entry per CDR3 protein, called by TCRdb with MiXCR from the 5' RACE reads. Counted here are 1.5 million to 2 million distinct CDR3 sequences, 30% to 40% occurring once; the ten biggest clones make up approximately 22%. The data were obtained in a study of blood T cells in healthy people across ages. The CDR3 is made up of 16 amino acids. The V end was cut by 7 bases, the J end by 5 bases, with 21 bases between. The germline gives CDR1 WSHSY, CDR2 SAAADI.

This receptor was identified in a human donor in good health. The chain recombines TRBV10-2 with TRBJ2-1; a weak D match, TRBD2 (7 bases). The sample consisted of blood. The CDR3 nucleotides are TGCGCCAGCATGGTTATATTAGGGGGGGAGGACAATGAGCAGTTCTTC. This gives the protein CASMVILGGEDNEQFF.